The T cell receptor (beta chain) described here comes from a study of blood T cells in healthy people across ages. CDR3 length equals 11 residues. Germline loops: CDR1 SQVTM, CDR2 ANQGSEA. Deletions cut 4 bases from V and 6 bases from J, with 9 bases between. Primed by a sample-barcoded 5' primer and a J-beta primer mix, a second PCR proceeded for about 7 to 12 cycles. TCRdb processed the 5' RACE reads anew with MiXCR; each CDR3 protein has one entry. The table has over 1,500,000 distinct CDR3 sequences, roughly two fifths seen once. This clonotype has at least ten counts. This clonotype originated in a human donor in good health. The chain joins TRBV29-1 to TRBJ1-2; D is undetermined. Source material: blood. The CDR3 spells CSVGGQNGYTF. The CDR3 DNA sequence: TGCAGCGTTGGAGGGCAGAATGGCTACACCTTC.